The T cell receptor beta chain under discussion was sequenced for a study of T cell repertoires in cytomegalovirus infection. Study results and caveats: Using cumulative public TCR beta family frequency, the authors identified those who carried CMV together with the relevant HLA.

Each CDR3 protein is one row after TCRdb ran MiXCR on the reads. The table records over 150,000 distinct CDR3 sequences, about 20% of them present only once. In this sample, this clonotype turned up many times. Antigen: not known. The sequence was obtained from a human donor in good health (CMV status not recorded). Some clones in this sample may be carry-over from other donors' samples. The sequencing input was PBMCs.

The CDR3 spells CASSQAWGYGYTF. For the CDR3, the DNA is TGTGCCAGCAGCCAGGCGTGGGGATATGGCTACACCTTC. The rearrangement joins TRBV7-9 to TRBJ1-2, with no clear D. Trimming took off 5 bases at V and 5 bases at J, with 12 bases between the two ends. Germline values: CDR1 SEHNR, CDR2 FQNEAQ (reference sequence). The CDR3 is 13 residues long.